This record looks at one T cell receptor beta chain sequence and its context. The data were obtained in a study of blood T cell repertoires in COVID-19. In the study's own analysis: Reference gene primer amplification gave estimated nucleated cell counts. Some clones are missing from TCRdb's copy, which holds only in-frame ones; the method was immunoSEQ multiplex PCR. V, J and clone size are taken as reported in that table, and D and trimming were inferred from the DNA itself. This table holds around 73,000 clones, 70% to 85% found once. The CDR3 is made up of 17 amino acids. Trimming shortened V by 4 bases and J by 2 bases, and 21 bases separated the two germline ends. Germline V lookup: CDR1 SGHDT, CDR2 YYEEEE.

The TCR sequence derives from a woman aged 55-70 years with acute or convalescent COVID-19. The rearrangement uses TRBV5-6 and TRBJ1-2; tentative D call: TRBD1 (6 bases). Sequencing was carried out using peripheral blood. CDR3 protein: CASSPSGRKTGNYGYTF. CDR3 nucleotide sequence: TGTGCCAGCAGCCCTTCTGGACGTAAAACAGGGAACTATGGCTACACCTTC. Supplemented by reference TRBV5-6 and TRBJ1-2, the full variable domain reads DAGVTQSPTHLIKTRGQQVTLRCSPKSGHDTVSWYQQALGQGPQFIFQYYEEEERQRGNFPDRFSGHQFPNYSSELNVNALLLGDSALYLCASSPSGRKTGNYGYTFGSGTRLTVV.